This passage covers 10 T cell receptor beta chains from one sample sequenced in a study of spatial heterogeneity in lung cancer. Study-wide results and caveats: Higher tumor mutation counts went along with higher counts of expanded intratumoral alpha and beta TCRs.

Time point indicated: sample taken at primary tumor resection. For these TCRs, the target antigens are not known. TCRdb re-called the 5' RACE reads through MiXCR, storing one row per CDR3 protein. The sample holds some 3,200 distinct CDR3 sequences; about 4.6% are singletons and the top ten take less than 35%. The material sequenced was lung tumor tissue, taken at surgery. The receptors here all came from a female donor with early-stage non-small cell lung cancer.

The sample holds many counts of this clonotype. This beta chain is an off-target read within a library intended for alpha chains, so its frequency means little. The rearrangement uses TRBV29-1 and TRBJ2-3; 7 nucleotides agree with TRBD1. CDR1 is SQVTM and CDR2 is ANQGSEA in the germline V gene. This CDR3 is 15 amino acids long. Losses at the gene ends were 4 bases for V and 1 base for J; bases not matched to a gene: 8. The CDR3 nucleotides are TGCAGCGTTGCTGGAGTGGGACAGCGCACAGATACGCAGTATTTT. Translating gives CSVAGVGQRTDTQYF.

This clonotype was seen only a few times. Found in a library prepared for alpha chains, this beta chain is an off-target read, and its abundance has little meaning. The V and J genes are TRBV24-1 and TRBJ1-4; D is undetermined. Looked up from germline, CDR1 is KGHDR and CDR2 is SFDVKD. The V and J ends lost 8 bases and 4 bases respectively, with 10 bases between them. The CDR3 length is 13 residues. The CDR3 region is CATNDGYNEKLFF. The CDR3 nucleotides are TGTGCCACCAACGACGGCTATAATGAAAAACTGTTTTTT.

This clonotype was counted many times. Found in a library prepared for alpha chains, this beta chain is an off-target read, and its abundance has little meaning. In DNA form, the CDR3 reads TGCAGCGTTGGGGACAGGGCTGGTCAGCCCCAGCATTTT. It is translated as CSVGDRAGQPQHF. This chain uses TRBV29-1 with TRBJ1-5, with 9 bases matching TRBD1. After removal of 4 bases from V and 6 bases from J, the junction contained 4 bases not matched to a gene. Germline CDR1 SQVTM, CDR2 ANQGSEA. This CDR3 is built from 13 residues. The entire variable domain, with the rest obtained from reference TRBV29-1 and TRBJ1-5, is as follows: SAVISQKPSRDICQRGTSLTIQCQVDSQVTMMFWYRQQPGQSLTLIATANQGSEATYESGFVIDKFPISRPNLTFSTLTVSNMSPEDSSIYLCSVGDRAGQPQHFGDGTRLSIL.

This clonotype ranks as medium-sized. The library was prepared for alpha chains; this beta chain is a stray read, so its frequency means little. The chain is built from TRBV29-1 and TRBJ2-3; D uncertain. V lost 0 bases and J 5 bases, leaving 0 bases between the germline ends. CDR1 is SQVTM and CDR2 is ANQGSEA in the germline V gene. CDR3 size: 10 residues. The DNA for the CDR3 is TGCAGCGTTGAAGAAGATACGCAGTATTTT. Its translation is CSVEEDTQYF.

This clonotype is labeled medium-sized (0.01 to 0.1%). The size of this beta chain means little, since it is a stray read in a library made for alpha chains. V and J are TRBV12-3 or TRBV12-4 and TRBJ2-3, with 14 nucleotides matching TRBD2. CDR3 size: 16 residues. Trimming cost V 5 bases and J 3 bases; bases outside gene matches: 4. The CDR3 DNA follows: TGTGCCAGCAGTCCGAGACTAGCGGGAGGGACAGATACGCAGTATTTT. It is translated as CASSPRLAGGTDTQYF.

This clonotype is labeled as medium-sized. Little can be read into the size of this beta chain, an off-target read in a library designed for alpha chains. The chain is built from TRBV7-2 and TRBJ2-3; no clear D. The CDR3 is made up of 15 amino acids. The V end lost 1 base, the J end lost 2 bases, and 10 bases lay between the germline ends. The germline V gene has CDR1 SGHTA and CDR2 FQGNSA. The CDR3 nucleotides are TGTGCCAGCAGCTTAGTGGGCATTTACACAGATACGCAGTATTTT. It encodes CASSLVGIYTDTQYF.

This clonotype counts as medium-sized. A library made for alpha chains picked up this beta chain off target, so its size means little. V is TRBV6-1 and J is TRBJ1-1, with D hard to call. V was trimmed by 2 bases and J by 0 bases, leaving 10 bases between them. Germline V CDR1 and CDR2: MNHNS, SASEGT. This CDR3 contains 15 residues. CDR3 in DNA: TGTGCCAGCAGTGAATTAAAACATTTGAACACTGAAGCTTTCTTT. Protein: CASSELKHLNTEAFF.

Judged by abundance, this clonotype is medium-sized. This beta chain turned up in a library designed for alpha chains; as an off-target read, its abundance says little. The rearrangement uses TRBV6-1 and TRBJ2-5, with 7 bases that match TRBD1. Germline V gene data show CDR1 as MNHNS and CDR2 as SASEGT. Trimming at V came to 8 bases and at J to 5 bases, leaving 8 bases not matched to a gene. The CDR3 runs to 13 residues. CDR3 loop: CASVRGSEETQYF. CDR3 in DNA: TGTGCCAGCGTCAGGGGGTCCGAGGAGACCCAGTACTTC.

By share, this clonotype counts as medium-sized. This beta chain is an off-target read within a library intended for alpha chains, so its frequency means little. The chain is built from TRBV20-1 and TRBJ2-6; no clear D gene. The CDR3 consists of 13 residues. V shed 5 bases and J shed 2 bases, with 7 bases lying between them. CDR1 and CDR2 (germline): DFQATT, SNEGSKA (reference sequence). CDR3 sequence (DNA): TGCAGTGCTTCCTTCCCTGGGGCCAACGTCCTGACTTTC. Its protein product is CSASFPGANVLTF.

This clonotype appeared many times. This beta chain lies outside the target of a library built for alpha chains; its clone size means little. The DNA of the CDR3 is TGCAGTGCTGTTGTACTAGCGGGAGGGCCGGGGGGCTCCTACGAGCAGTACTTC. Residues: CSAVVLAGGPGGSYEQYF. The chain recombines TRBV20-1 with TRBJ2-7, with 13 bases matching TRBD2. Trimming cost V 5 bases and J 0 bases; bases outside gene matches: 13. The germline V gene encodes CDR1 DFQATT and CDR2 SNEGSKA (reference sequence). This CDR3 has 18 amino acids.